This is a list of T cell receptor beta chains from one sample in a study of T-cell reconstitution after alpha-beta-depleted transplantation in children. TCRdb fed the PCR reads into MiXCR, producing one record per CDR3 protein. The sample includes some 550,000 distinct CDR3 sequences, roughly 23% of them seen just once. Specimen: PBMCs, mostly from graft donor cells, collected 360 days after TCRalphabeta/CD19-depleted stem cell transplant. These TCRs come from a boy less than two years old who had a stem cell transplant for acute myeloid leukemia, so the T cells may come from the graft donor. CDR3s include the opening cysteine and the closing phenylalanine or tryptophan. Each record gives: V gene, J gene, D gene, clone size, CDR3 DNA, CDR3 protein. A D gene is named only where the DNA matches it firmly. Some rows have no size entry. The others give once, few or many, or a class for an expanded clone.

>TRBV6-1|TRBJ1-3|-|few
TGTGCCAGCAGATCAGCTGCTGCCTCTGGAAACACCATATATTTT
CASRSAAASGNTIYF
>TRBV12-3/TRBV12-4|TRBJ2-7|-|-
TGTGCCAGCAGTATGGACAGCCACGAGCAGTACTTC
CASSMDSHEQYF
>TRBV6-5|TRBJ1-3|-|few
TGTGCCAGCAGTTACATGTGGGTGAGCTCTGGAAACACCATATATTTT
CASSYMWVSSGNTIYF
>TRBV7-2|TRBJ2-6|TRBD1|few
TGTGCCAGCAGCGCCGGACAGGTCGCCAACGTCCTGACTTTC
CASSAGQVANVLTF
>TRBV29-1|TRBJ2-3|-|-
TGCAGCGTTGAAGATGACAGAGATACGCAGTATTTT
CSVEDDRDTQYF
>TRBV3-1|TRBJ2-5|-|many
TGTGCCAGCAGCCAAGGACTCCTAGGCCAAGAGACCCAGTACTTC
CASSQGLLGQETQYF
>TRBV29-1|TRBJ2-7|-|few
TGCAGCGTAGAGAACCGGGACACTTACGAGCAGTACTTC
CSVENRDTYEQYF
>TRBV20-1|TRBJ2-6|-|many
TGCAGTGCTCTTGGGGGCGCGGGGGCCAACGTCCTGACTTTC
CSALGGAGANVLTF
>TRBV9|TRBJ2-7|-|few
TGTGCCAGCAGCGTCGGTTACGGAATCTACGAGCAGTACTTC
CASSVGYGIYEQYF
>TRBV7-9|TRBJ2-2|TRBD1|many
TGTGCCAGCAGCTCCCCCCCGGGACAGATCACCGGGGAGCTGTTTTTT
CASSSPPGQITGELFF
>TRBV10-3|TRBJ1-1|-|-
TGTGCCATCAGTGGGACAGCCATGAACACTGAAGCTTTCTTT
CAISGTAMNTEAFF
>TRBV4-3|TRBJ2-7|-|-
TGCGCCAGCAGCCAAGTCTGGGACAACTCCTACGAGCAGTACTTC
CASSQVWDNSYEQYF
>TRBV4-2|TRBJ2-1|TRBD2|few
TGTGCCAGCAGCCAAGATCTCGGGACTAGCGGGGAGAATGAGCAGTTCTTC
CASSQDLGTSGENEQFF
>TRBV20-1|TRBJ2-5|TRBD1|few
TGCAGTGCTAGAGATCCGTCAGGGGGTAGGGAGACCCAGTACTTC
CSARDPSGGRETQYF
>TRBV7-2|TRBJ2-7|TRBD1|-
TGTGCCAGCAGCTCCTCGACAGGGGGTTTTTACGAGCAGTACTTC
CASSSSTGGFYEQYF
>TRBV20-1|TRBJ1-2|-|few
TGCAGTGCTAGAGATTCGGAAGGCTACACCTTC
CSARDSEGYTF
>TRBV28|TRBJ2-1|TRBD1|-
TGTGCCAGTACAGGGGGCAATGAGCAGTTCTTC
CASTGGNEQFF
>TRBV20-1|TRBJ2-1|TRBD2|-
TGCAGTGCTCCAGCGGGGATTACCTACAATGAGCAGTTCTTC
CSAPAGITYNEQFF
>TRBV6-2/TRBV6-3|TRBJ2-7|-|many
TGTGCCAGCTGCCGGGACTCGGGCTCCTACGAGCAGTACTTC
CASCRDSGSYEQYF
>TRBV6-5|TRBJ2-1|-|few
TGTGCCAGCAGTTACTCACGGGAGAACTACAATGAGCAGTTCTTC
CASSYSRENYNEQFF
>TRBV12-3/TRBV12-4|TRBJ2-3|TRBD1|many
TGTGCCAGCAGTTTAGTTAGCACAGGGGGTGGGGATACGCAGTATTTT
CASSLVSTGGGDTQYF
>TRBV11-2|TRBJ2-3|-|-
TGTGCCAGCAGCTTAGGTCGGAGTAGGCAGGGCTTCACAGATACGCAGTATTTT
CASSLGRSRQGFTDTQYF
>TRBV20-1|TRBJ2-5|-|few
TGCAGTGCTAGAGGTACGCAGGGACTCCAAGAGACCCAGTACTTC
CSARGTQGLQETQYF
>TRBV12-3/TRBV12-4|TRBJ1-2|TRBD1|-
TGTGCCAGCAGTTTAGAGGGGACGGGACAGGGGGCTTATGGCTACACCTTC
CASSLEGTGQGAYGYTF
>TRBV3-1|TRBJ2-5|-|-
TGTGCCACCAGCCAAGAAGGAGGCGGTTGGGAAGAGACCCAGTACTTC
CATSQEGGGWEETQYF
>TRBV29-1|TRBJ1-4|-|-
TGCAGCGTTACACGGGGGACTAATGAAAAACTGTTTTTT
CSVTRGTNEKLFF
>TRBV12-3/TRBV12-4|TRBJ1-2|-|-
TGTGCCAGCGATGGCGGGATGTATGGCTACACCTTC
CASDGGMYGYTF
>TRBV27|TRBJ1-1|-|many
TGTGCCAGCAGTTTAGGCAGGGTGACTGAAGCTTTCTTT
CASSLGRVTEAFF
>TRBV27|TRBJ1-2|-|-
TGTGCCAGCAGTTTAAGGGGACCTGGAAAGAGTGGCTACACCTTC
CASSLRGPGKSGYTF
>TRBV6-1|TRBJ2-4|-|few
TGTGCCAGCAGCCGAGGACAGGCCAAAAACATTCAGTACTTC
CASSRGQAKNIQYF
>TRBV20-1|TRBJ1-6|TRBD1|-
TGCAGTGCTAGCCCTCAGGGGGGCGCGGATAATTCACCCCTCCACTTT
CSASPQGGADNSPLHF
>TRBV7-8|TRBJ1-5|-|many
TGTGCCAGCAGCTTAAACCCGGGAGGCAATCAGCCCCAGCATTTT
CASSLNPGGNQPQHF
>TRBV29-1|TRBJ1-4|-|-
TGCAGCGCAGGGGACGAAAAACTGTTTTTT
CSAGDEKLFF
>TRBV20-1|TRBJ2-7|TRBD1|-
TGCTGTGCTAGAGACGAGAAGGGACAGGACCGGTACGAGCAGTACTTC
CCARDEKGQDRYEQYF
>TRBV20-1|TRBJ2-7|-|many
TGCAGTGGCCTAAGAGACCGTTCGGGCTACGAGCAGTACTTC
CSGLRDRSGYEQYF
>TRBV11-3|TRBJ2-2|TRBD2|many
TGTGCCAGCAGCTCCCGGGGGGGGTCCGGAGACTCTGGGACCGGGGAGCTGTTTTTT
CASSSRGGSGDSGTGELFF
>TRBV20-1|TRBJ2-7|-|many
TGCAGTGCTAGAGCGGGGACAATTTACGAGCAGTACTTC
CSARAGTIYEQYF
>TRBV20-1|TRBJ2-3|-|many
TGTACGGGCCAGGCGGTGGAGGATACGCAGTATTTT
CTGQAVEDTQYF
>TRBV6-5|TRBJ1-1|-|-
TGTGCCAGCAGTTACGGGGTCGACACTGAAGCTTTCTTT
CASSYGVDTEAFF
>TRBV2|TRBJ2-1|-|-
TGTGCCAACGCAGTACCCTCCTACAATGAGCAGTTCTTC
CANAVPSYNEQFF
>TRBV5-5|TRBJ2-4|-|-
TGTGCCAGCAGCTTTACACTCGAAGGGAACATTCAGTACTTC
CASSFTLEGNIQYF
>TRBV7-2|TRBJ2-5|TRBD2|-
TGTGCCAGCAGCTCCCCTAGCGGGGGGGCATCAGAGACCCAGTACTTC
CASSSPSGGASETQYF
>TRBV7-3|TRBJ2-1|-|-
TGTGCCAGCAGCTTGGGGGCGGGGACCTACAATGAGCAGTTCTTC
CASSLGAGTYNEQFF
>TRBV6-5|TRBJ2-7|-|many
TGTGCCAGCAGACGGGGGACGGCACCGGCCGAGCAGTACTTC
CASRRGTAPAEQYF
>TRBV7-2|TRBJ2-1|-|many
TGTGCCAGCAGCTTGGGCCCCAGATACTCCTACAATGAGCAGTTCTTC
CASSLGPRYSYNEQFF
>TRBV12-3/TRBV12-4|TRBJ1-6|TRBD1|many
TGTGCCAGCAGGGATGGACAGGGGGGTAATTCACCCCTCCACTTT
CASRDGQGGNSPLHF
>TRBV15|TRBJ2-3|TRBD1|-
TGTGCCACCAGCACACCGGACAGGGGGATACTCACAGATACGCAGTATTTT
CATSTPDRGILTDTQYF
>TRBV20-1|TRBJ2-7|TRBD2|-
TGCAGTGCGTTCCCTGTAGACGGGGGGATCTCCTACGAGCAGTACTTC
CSAFPVDGGISYEQYF
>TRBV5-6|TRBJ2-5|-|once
TGTGCCAGCAGCTTGGAAGCCAGGGAAGAGACCCAGTACTTC
CASSLEAREETQYF
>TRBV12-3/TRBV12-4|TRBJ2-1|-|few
TGTGCCAGCAGTTTAAACTCAGGCGAGCAGTTCTTC
CASSLNSGEQFF
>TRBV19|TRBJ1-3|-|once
TGTGCCAGTAGTGTACAGGTCTCTGGAAACACCATATATTTT
CASSVQVSGNTIYF
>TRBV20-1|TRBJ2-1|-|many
TGCAGTGCCCTCTCCTGGGACAATGAGCAGTTCTTC
CSALSWDNEQFF
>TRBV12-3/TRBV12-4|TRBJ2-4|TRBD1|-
TGTGCCACGGGACAGGGGACGGCGGAGAACATTCAGTACTTC
CATGQGTAENIQYF